One sample yielded the 28 T cell receptor beta chains listed below, sequenced in a study of healthy donors' naive CD4 and CD8 T cells (dated by TCRdb to 2013 to 2016). TCRdb shows the sequencer as 454 GS FLX Titanium. A previously published linear amplification protocol was used to build TCR libraries from around 500 ng of total RNA. TCRdb ran its own pipeline on the public reads, namely fastp trimming at Q25 and MiXCR clone calling, and kept in-frame beta chains. Each entry merges the rows of one CDR3 protein and shows their most common DNA and genes. This sample has 150,000 to 200,000 distinct CDR3 sequences in its table, and under 85% of those were observed once. The top ten constitute roughly 2.4% of the sample. Sequencing was done on a sample of naive CD4+ and CD8+ T cells sorted from blood, pooled from several donors. The cell subset or site label here, explained by the study, means: FACS-sorted naive CD4+ (CD45RO-CD45RA+) and naive CD8+ (CD45RA+CD27bright) T cells. All receptors derive from a pool of human donors in good health; the sample pools cells from several healthy donors.

The CDR3 bases are TGCGGTGGGGGGCCAATGAACACTGAAGCTTTCTTT. It is translated as CGGGPMNTEAFF. This chain connects TRBV29-1 to TRBJ1-1; tentative D call: TRBD1 (6 bases). The CDR3 contains 12 residues. Per the germline V gene, CDR1 is SQVTM and CDR2 is ANQGSEA. Based on the CDR3 plus reference TRBV29-1 and TRBJ1-1, the full variable domain is SAVISQKPSRDICQRGTSLTIQCQVDSQVTMMFWYRQQPGQSLTLIATANQGSEATYESGFVIDKFPISRPNLTFSTLTVSNMSPEDSSIYLCGGGPMNTEAFFGQGTRLTVV.

The chain employs TRBV29-1 and TRBJ1-4; TRBD1 agrees at 7 bases. V lost 6 bases and J lost 7; bases outside the gene matches: 5. Germline CDR1 reads SQVTM; CDR2 reads ANQGSEA. The CDR3 sequence is 12 residues long. The CDR3 is CSVQGLGEKLFF. The CDR3 DNA reads as TGCAGCGTACAGGGGCTTGGTGAAAAACTGTTTTTT.

This clonotype was seen only a few times. J is TRBJ1-6 and V is TRBV19; no clear D gene. The CDR3 extends over 14 amino acids. In germline, CDR1 is LNHDA, CDR2 SQIVND (reference sequence). V lost 5 bases and J lost 11, with 16 bases in between. The DNA of the CDR3 is TGTGCCAGTAGTCCCCAGGCGCTGGGGACACCCCTCCACTTT. This codes for CASSPQALGTPLHF.

DNA of the CDR3: TGTGCCAGCAGTTACTCGGCAGGGCGCATTGCAAACTATGGCTACACCTTC. Its translation is CASSYSAGRIANYGYTF. This chain uses TRBV6-5 with TRBJ1-2; possibly TRBD1 for D (5 bases). Per the germline V gene, CDR1 is MNHEY and CDR2 is SVGAGI. The CDR3 is made up of 17 amino acids. Trimming removed 0 bases from V and 2 bases from J, with 16 bases in between.

V usage is TRBV29-1 and J usage is TRBJ2-5, with D maybe TRBD1 (6 bases). The germline V gene has CDR1 SQVTM and CDR2 ANQGSEA. The V gene lost 8 bases and the J gene lost 0 bases, with 13 bases spanning the gap. This CDR3 comprises 13 residues. CDR3 nucleotide sequence: TGCAGCCTCTGGACAGCGTACCAAGAGACCCAGTACTTC. Protein sequence: CSLWTAYQETQYF.

The gene calls are TRBV10-3 and TRBJ2-7; 7 bases align to TRBD2. CDR3 length equals 15 residues. V was clipped by 6 bases and J by 0 bases; unmatched bases: 8. Germline-derived CDR1 and CDR2 are ENHRY and SYGVKD. This chain's CDR3 is CAIRIGAGASYEQYF. In DNA, the CDR3 is TGTGCCATCAGGATTGGGGCGGGAGCCTCCTACGAGCAGTACTTC.

The chain recombines TRBV27 with TRBJ2-2; no reliable D call. CDR1 and CDR2 (germline): MNHEY, SMNVEV (reference sequence). The V and J ends lost 4 bases and 3 bases respectively, with 9 bases between them. CDR3 length: 14 residues. In DNA, the CDR3 is TGTGCCAGCAGTTCGGCGGCGGACACCGGGGAGCTGTTTTTT. This translates into CASSSAADTGELFF.

The rearrangement uses TRBV2 and TRBJ2-3; 10 bases fit TRBD2. The germline V gene has CDR1 SNHLY and CDR2 FYNNEI. Trimming removed 5 bases from V and 3 bases from J; junction bases left unmatched: 8. The CDR3 contains 16 residues. The CDR3 loop reads CASSSAGGPGTDTQYF. The CDR3, as DNA: TGTGCCAGCAGTTCAGCGGGAGGGCCAGGAACAGATACGCAGTATTTT.

The rearrangement joins TRBV27 to TRBJ2-7; 8 bases are shared with TRBD2. Germline-derived CDR1 and CDR2 are MNHEY and SMNVEV (reference sequence). This CDR3 spans 15 amino acids. With 6 bases clipped from V and 2 bases from J, the junction kept 9 bases outside the gene matches. The CDR3 loop reads CASSHQAGDPYEQYF. The CDR3 DNA sequence: TGTGCCAGCAGCCACCAAGCGGGAGACCCCTACGAGCAGTACTTC.

V gene TRBV29-1 combines with J gene TRBJ1-1; 8 nucleotides align to TRBD1. The CDR3 consists of 13 residues. After removal of 7 bases from V and 1 base from J, the junction contained 5 bases not matched to a gene. CDR1 is SQVTM and CDR2 is ANQGSEA in the germline V gene. The CDR3 is CSAGTGPNTEAFF. In nucleotides, the CDR3 is TGCAGCGCGGGGACAGGACCGAACACTGAAGCTTTCTTT.

The rearrangement joins TRBV19 to TRBJ1-5; 9 bases fit TRBD1. The CDR3 consists of 16 residues. Germline loops: CDR1 LNHDA, CDR2 SQIVND (reference sequence). Trimming cost V 3 bases and J 4 bases; bases outside gene matches: 7. CDR3 nucleotide sequence: TGTGCCAGTAGTATTCTCCGGGACAGGGCAAATCAGCCCCAGCATTTT. Amino acid sequence: CASSILRDRANQPQHF.

The rearrangement joins TRBV29-1 to TRBJ1-1; tentatively, D is TRBD1 (6 bases). This CDR3 spans 10 amino acids. V dropped 7 bases and J dropped 7 bases, with 10 bases sitting between them. CDR1 and CDR2 (germline): SQVTM, ANQGSEA. The CDR3 loop is CSAWTVEAFF. The CDR3 bases are TGCAGCGCCTGGACAGTTGAAGCTTTCTTT. The full variable domain, rest sourced from reference TRBV29-1 and TRBJ1-1, is SAVISQKPSRDICQRGTSLTIQCQVDSQVTMMFWYRQQPGQSLTLIATANQGSEATYESGFVIDKFPISRPNLTFSTLTVSNMSPEDSSIYLCSAWTVEAFFGQGTRLTVV.

The chain uses TRBV19 and TRBJ2-1, with 9 bases matching TRBD2. This CDR3 comprises 15 residues. The germline CDR1 and CDR2 sequences are LNHDA and SQIVND (reference sequence). With 3 bases clipped from V and 3 bases from J, the junction kept 3 bases outside the gene matches. The chain's CDR3 is CASSMASGVYNEQFF. Here the CDR3 DNA reads TGTGCCAGTAGTATGGCTAGCGGGGTCTACAATGAGCAGTTCTTC. Filled out from reference TRBV19 and TRBJ2-1, the complete variable domain reads DGGITQSPKYLFRKEGQNVTLSCEQNLNHDAMYWYRQDPGQGLRLIYYSQIVNDFQKGDIAEGYSVSREKKESFPLTVTSAQKNPTAFYLCASSMASGVYNEQFFGPGTRLTVL.

The V and J genes are TRBV6-2 or TRBV6-3 and TRBJ2-1; the D is unclear. CDR3 length: 12 residues. The V and J ends lost 0 bases and 8 bases respectively, with 5 bases between them. Per the germline V gene, CDR1 is MNHEY and CDR2 is SVGEGT. As DNA, the CDR3 is TGTGCCAGCAGTTACTCGATTTATGAGCAGTTCTTC. It yields the protein CASSYSIYEQFF.

In this sample, this clonotype turned up a few times. The V gene is TRBV11-1, the J gene TRBJ2-7; D assignment may be TRBD1 or TRBD2 (5 bases each). The germline V and J ends were trimmed by 5 bases and 4 bases, with 9 bases remaining between them. This CDR3 has 12 amino acids. From germline, CDR1 is SGHAT and CDR2 FQDESV (reference sequence). The CDR3 here is CASSQGPYEQYF. CDR3 in DNA: TGTGCCAGCAGCCAGGGACCTTACGAGCAGTACTTC.

This clonotype is a singleton in its sample. V gene TRBV18 combines with J gene TRBJ2-7, with TRBD2 matching over 7 bases. Trimming removed 3 bases from V and 4 bases from J; junction bases left unmatched: 9. Germline V lookup: CDR1 KGHSH, CDR2 LQKENI. This CDR3 contains 15 residues. CDR3 nucleotides: TGTGCCAGCTCACCTATATCTAGCGGACTTTACGAGCAGTACTTC. Its translation is CASSPISSGLYEQYF.

This clonotype was detected only a few times. This CDR3 reads CASSYWREQFF. CDR3 sequence (DNA): TGTGCCAGCAGTTACTGGAGGGAGCAGTTCTTC. This rearrangement joins TRBV6-2 or TRBV6-3 to TRBJ2-1; D possibly corresponds to TRBD2 (5 bases). The V gene's germline CDR1 is MNHEY and CDR2 SVGEGT. The V end lost 1 base, the J end lost 10 bases, and 5 bases lay between the germline ends. This CDR3 region has 11 residues.

V and J are TRBV10-3 and TRBJ1-6, with D possibly matching TRBD1 (6 bases). V was clipped by 6 bases and J by 6 bases, with 15 bases between them. The CDR3 spans 15 residues. Germline CDR1 and CDR2: ENHRY and SYGVKD. In nucleotides, the CDR3 is TGTGCCATCAGCGCCTCCGGGACACCTAATTCACCCCTCCACTTT. It specifies CAISASGTPNSPLHF.

The V gene is TRBV29-1, the J gene TRBJ2-5, with 11 bases fitting TRBD2. Trimming at V came to 4 bases and at J to 4 bases, leaving 5 bases not matched to a gene. The length of the CDR3 is 14 residues. Per the germline V gene, CDR1 is SQVTM and CDR2 is ANQGSEA. DNA for the CDR3: TGCAGCGTTGTAATAGCGGGAGGGCCAGAGACCCAGTACTTC. Its translation is CSVVIAGGPETQYF.

The chain joins TRBV29-1 to TRBJ1-2, with D perhaps TRBD1 (6 bases). The germline V gene encodes CDR1 SQVTM and CDR2 ANQGSEA. The CDR3 covers 14 residues. V was cut by 1 base and J by 4 bases, with 13 bases left in between. The CDR3: CSVEGQGNRYGYTF. The CDR3 DNA reads TGCAGCGTTGAAGGTCAGGGGAACCGCTATGGCTACACCTTC.

The chain employs TRBV29-1 and TRBJ2-7; 9 bases align to TRBD1. V shed 2 bases and J 2 bases; nucleotides not matched to a gene: 7. Germline V gene sequence: CDR1 SQVTM, CDR2 ANQGSEA. The length of the CDR3 is 15 residues. CDR3 sequence: CSVELLGTGPYEQYF. In DNA form, the CDR3 reads TGCAGCGTTGAATTGCTTGGGACAGGGCCCTACGAGCAGTACTTC.

In its sample, this clonotype was seen a few times. The chain links TRBV4-1 to TRBJ1-1; 8 bases agree with TRBD1. V lost 2 bases, J lost 5 bases, and 10 bases stayed unmatched. The CDR3 has 16 residues. Germline CDR1 and CDR2: MGHRA and YSYEKL. The CDR3 DNA is TGCGCCAGCAGCCAAACAGGGGGTCCCACCGTAACTGAAGCTTTCTTT. The encoded protein is CASSQTGGPTVTEAFF.

The chain combines TRBV5-4 with TRBJ1-4, with TRBD1 identical over 8 bases. This CDR3 spans 18 amino acids. Germline CDR1 SGHNT, CDR2 YYREEE (reference sequence). After removal of 0 bases from V and 7 bases from J, the junction contained 14 bases not matched to a gene. CDR3 bases: TGTGCCAGCAGCTTGGACCTCGACAGGGGACATTCGGGTGAAAAACTGTTTTTT. It encodes CASSLDLDRGHSGEKLFF.

This rearrangement joins TRBV29-1 to TRBJ2-5; a possible D gene is TRBD1 (6 bases). The CDR3 sequence is 16 residues long. CDR1 is SQVTM and CDR2 is ANQGSEA in the germline V gene. V was clipped by 6 bases and J by 2 bases, with 22 bases between them. In DNA form, the CDR3 reads TGCAGCGTACAGGGTTTCCTCGAGGAAGTACAAGAGACCCAGTACTTC. Its translation is CSVQGFLEEVQETQYF.

Details on this clonotype: A junction end diverges from the germline sequence, so it may reflect a read error. This chain links TRBV4-3 with TRBJ1-1, with 7 positions matching TRBD1. This CDR3 contains 15 residues. Per germline, CDR1 LGHNA and CDR2 YSLEER. CDR3 protein: CASSQEDYRGTEAFF. DNA for the CDR3: TGTGCCAGCAGCCAAGAGGATTACAGGGGCACTGAAGCTTTCTTT.

J is TRBJ2-5 and V is TRBV15, with a possible D match to TRBD1 (5 bases). Germline assignment: CDR1 LNHNV and CDR2 YYDKDF (reference sequence). The V gene lost 1 base and the J gene lost 1 base, with 10 bases spanning the gap. CDR3 length equals 15 residues. The CDR3 DNA follows: TGTGCCACCAGCAGAGCGGTCAGGGCCCAAGAGACCCAGTACTTC. It yields the protein CATSRAVRAQETQYF. Looking up the rest from reference TRBV15 and TRBJ2-5 gives the full variable domain: DAMVIQNPRYQVTQFGKPVTLSCSQTLNHNVMYWYQQKSSQAPKLLFHYYDKDFNNEADTPDNFQSRRPNTSFCFLDIRSPGLGDTAMYLCATSRAVRAQETQYFGPGTRLLVL.

This clonotype appeared a single time. The genes are TRBV29-1 and TRBJ2-3; 8 bases map to TRBD1. After removal of 6 bases from V and 6 bases from J, the junction contained 8 bases not matched to a gene. This CDR3 is built from 13 residues. CDR1 SQVTM and CDR2 ANQGSEA come from the germline V gene. The CDR3 region has the DNA TGCAGCGTCGGGGACAGGCCGGGGGATACGCAGTATTTT. It codes for CSVGDRPGDTQYF.

The chain carries TRBV15 and TRBJ2-7; no reliable D call. Germline CDR1 reads LNHNV; CDR2 reads YYDKDF (reference sequence). The CDR3 contains 13 residues. Trimming pared 0 bases from V and 6 bases from J, leaving 9 bases between. The CDR3 loop is CATSREGLFEQYV. CDR3 coding DNA: TGTGCCACCAGCAGAGAGGGATTGTTCGAGCAGTACGTC.